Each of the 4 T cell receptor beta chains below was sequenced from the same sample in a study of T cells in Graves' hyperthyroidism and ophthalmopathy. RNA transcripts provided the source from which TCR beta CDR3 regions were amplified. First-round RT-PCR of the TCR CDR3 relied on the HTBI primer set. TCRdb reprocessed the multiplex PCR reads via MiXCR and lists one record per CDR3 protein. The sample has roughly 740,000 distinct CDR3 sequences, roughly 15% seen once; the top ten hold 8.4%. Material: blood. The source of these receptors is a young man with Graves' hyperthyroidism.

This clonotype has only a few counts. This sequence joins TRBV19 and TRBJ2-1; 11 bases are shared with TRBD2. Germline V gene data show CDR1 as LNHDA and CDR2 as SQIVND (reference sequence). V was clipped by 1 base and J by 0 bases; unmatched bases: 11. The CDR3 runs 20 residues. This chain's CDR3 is CASSIGQLGLAVPSYNEQFF. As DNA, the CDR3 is TGTGCCAGTAGTATAGGCCAACTGGGACTAGCGGTCCCCTCCTACAATGAGCAGTTCTTC.

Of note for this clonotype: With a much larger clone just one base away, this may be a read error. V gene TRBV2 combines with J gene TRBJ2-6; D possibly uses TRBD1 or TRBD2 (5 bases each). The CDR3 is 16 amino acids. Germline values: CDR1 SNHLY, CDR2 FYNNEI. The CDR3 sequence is CASTQPRVSGANVMTF. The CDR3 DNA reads TGTGCCAGCACCCAACCCCGCGTGTCCGGGGCCAACGTCATGACTTTC. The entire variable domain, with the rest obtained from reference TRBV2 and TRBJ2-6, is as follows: EPEVTQTPSHQVTQMGQEVILRCVPISNHLYFYWYRQILGQKVEFLVSFYNNEISEKSEIFDDQFSVERPDGSNFTLKIRSTKLEDSAMYFCASTQPRVSGANVMTFGAGSRLTVL.

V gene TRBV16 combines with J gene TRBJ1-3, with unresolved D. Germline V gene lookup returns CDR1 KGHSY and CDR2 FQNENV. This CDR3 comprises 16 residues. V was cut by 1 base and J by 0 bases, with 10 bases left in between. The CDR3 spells CASSQWSGASGNTIYF. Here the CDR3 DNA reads TGTGCCAGCAGCCAATGGAGCGGCGCCTCTGGAAACACCATATATTTT.

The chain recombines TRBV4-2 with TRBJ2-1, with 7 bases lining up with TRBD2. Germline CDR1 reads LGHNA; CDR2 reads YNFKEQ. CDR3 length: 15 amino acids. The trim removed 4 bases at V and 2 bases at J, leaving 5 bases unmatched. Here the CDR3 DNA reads TGTGCCAGCAGCCGAGGGGACTACCCCTACAATGAGCAGTTCTTC. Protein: CASSRGDYPYNEQFF.